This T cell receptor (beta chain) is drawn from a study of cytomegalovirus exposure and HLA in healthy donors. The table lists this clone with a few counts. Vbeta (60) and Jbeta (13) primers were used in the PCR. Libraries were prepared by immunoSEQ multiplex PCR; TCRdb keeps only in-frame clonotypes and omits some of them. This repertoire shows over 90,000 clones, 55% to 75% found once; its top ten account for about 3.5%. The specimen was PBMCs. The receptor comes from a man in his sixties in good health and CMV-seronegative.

The CDR3 nucleotides are TGCGCCAGCAGTGCCCAAGGGGGATACACCGGGGAGCTGTTTTTT. Protein sequence: CASSAQGGYTGELFF. The chain has TRBV10-2 and TRBJ2-2; tentatively, D is TRBD1 (6 bases). Trimming removed 4 bases from V and 3 bases from J, with 12 bases in between. The CDR3 spans 15 residues. Germline V gene data show CDR1 as WSHSY and CDR2 as SAAADI.